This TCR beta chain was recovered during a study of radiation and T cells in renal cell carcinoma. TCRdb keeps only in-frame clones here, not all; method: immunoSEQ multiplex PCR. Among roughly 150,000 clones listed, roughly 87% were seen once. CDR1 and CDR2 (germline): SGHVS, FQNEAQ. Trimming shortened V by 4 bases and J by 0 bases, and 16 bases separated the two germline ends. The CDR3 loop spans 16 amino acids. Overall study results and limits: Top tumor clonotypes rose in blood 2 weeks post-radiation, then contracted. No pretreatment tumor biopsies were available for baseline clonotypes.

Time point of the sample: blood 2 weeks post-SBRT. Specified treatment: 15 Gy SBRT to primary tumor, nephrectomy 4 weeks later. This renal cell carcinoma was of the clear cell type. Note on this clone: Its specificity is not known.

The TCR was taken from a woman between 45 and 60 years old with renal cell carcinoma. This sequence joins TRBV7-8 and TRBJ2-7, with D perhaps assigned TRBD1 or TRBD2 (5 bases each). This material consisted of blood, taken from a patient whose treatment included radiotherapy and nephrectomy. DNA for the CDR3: TGTGCCAGCAGCTACCGAAGGGACGGGCCCTCCTACGAGCAGTACTTC. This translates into CASSYRRDGPSYEQYF.